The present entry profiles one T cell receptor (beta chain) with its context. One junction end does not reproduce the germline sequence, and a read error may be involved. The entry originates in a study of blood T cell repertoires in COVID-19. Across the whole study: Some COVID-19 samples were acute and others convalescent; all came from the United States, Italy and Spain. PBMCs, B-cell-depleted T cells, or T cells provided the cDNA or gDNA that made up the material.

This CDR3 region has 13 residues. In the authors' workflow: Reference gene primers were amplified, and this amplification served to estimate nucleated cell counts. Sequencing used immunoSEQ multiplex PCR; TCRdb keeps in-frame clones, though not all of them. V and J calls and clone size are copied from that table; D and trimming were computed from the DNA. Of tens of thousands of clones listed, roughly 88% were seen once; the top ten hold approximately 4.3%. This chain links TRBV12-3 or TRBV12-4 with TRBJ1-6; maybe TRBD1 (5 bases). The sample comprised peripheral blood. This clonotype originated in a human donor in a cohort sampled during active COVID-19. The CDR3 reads CASRLDRNSPLHF. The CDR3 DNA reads TGTGCCAGCAGATTAGACAGAAATTCACCCCTCCACTTT.